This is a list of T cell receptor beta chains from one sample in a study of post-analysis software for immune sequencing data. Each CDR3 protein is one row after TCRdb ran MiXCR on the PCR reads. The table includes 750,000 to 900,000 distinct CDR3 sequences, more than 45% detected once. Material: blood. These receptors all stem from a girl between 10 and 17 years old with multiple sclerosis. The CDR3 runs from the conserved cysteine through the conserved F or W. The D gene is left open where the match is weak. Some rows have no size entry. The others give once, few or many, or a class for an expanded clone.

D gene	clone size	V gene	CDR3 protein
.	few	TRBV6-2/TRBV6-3	CASSASGGVTEAFF
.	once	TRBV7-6	CASSTTASSNQPQHF
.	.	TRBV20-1	CSARAGAESKNIQYF
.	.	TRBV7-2	CASSLRTGNMGYTF
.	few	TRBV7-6	CASSRLQLETQYF
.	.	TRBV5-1	CASSLAGYGYNEQFF
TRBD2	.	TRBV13	CASSLGGSGTTDTQYF
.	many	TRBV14	CASSQDMAREQYF
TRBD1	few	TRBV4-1	CASSPGQGANEQFF
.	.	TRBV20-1	CSAEGEGPGNEQYF
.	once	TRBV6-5	CASSNGGMNTEAFF
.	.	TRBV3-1	CASSPAGEPQETQYF
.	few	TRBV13	CASSLEAWGGTSYGYTF
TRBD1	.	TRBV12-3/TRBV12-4	CASSRDRLSTEAFF
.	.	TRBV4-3	CASSQDRGEGYYGYTF
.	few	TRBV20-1	CSATPISGQETQYF
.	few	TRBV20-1	CSASDPRVGSHYGYTF
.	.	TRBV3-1	CASSQEQGRAGELFF
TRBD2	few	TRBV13	CASSNTRLAAQYF
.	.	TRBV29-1	CSVGNERTDSEAFF
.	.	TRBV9	CASSVGSYGTHETQYF
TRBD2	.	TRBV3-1	CASSPSGKRAYEQYF
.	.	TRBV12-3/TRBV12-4	CASSFVGRVQYF
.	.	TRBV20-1	CSAGPLLLRTDTQYF
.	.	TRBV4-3	CASSQEQGWASTNEKLFF
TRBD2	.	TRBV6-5	CASSSLAGGGDTQYF
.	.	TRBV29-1	CSVGPRGPTDTQYF
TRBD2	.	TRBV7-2	CASSLARGLAGDEQFF
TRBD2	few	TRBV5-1	CASSFGLASPFPEQFF
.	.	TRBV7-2	CASSLEAAGDEQYF
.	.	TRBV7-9	CASSLSTGREISYEQYF
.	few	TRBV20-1	CSARGSETQYF
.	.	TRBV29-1	CSVAGGIVYEQYF
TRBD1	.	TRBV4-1	CASSQGDRVGRGQETQYF
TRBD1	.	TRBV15	CATSRDLSRDRVRAEAFF
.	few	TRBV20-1	CSASGPKDEQYF
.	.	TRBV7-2	CASSLGYNQPQHF
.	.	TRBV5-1	CASSGGQYYEQYF
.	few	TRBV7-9	CASSLSASHNEQFF
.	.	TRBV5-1	CASSTSPRSYNEQFF
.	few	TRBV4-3	CASSQGRVVKNTEAFF